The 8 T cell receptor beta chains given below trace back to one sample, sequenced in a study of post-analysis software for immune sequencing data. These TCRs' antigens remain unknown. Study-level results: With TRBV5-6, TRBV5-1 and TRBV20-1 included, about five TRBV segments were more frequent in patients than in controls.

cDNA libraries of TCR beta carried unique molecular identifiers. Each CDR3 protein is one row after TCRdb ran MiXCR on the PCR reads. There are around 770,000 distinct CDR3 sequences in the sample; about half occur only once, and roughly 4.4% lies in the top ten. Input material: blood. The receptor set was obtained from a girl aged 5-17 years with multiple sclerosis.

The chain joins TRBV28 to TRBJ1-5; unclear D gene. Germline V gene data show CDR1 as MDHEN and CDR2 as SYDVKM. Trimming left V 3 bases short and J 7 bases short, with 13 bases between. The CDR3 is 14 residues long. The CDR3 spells CASSFGGLEQPQHF. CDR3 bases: TGTGCCAGCAGTTTTGGAGGGTTGGAACAGCCCCAGCATTTT.

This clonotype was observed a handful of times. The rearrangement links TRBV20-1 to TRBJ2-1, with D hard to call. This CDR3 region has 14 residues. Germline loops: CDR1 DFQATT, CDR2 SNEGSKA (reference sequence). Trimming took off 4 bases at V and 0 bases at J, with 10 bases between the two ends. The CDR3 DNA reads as TGCAGTGCTACCCCCTACAGCTCCTACAATGAGCAGTTCTTC. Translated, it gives CSATPYSSYNEQFF.

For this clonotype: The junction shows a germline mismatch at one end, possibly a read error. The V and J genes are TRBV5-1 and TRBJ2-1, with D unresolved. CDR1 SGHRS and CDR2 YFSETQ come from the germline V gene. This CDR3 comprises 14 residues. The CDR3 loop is CASGLGNIQAEQFF. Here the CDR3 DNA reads TGCGCCAGCGGCTTGGGGAACATTCAGGCCGAGCAGTTCTTC.

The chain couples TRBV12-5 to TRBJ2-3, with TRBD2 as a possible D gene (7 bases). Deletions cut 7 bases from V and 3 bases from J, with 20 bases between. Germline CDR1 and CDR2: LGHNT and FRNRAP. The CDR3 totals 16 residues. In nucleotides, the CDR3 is TGTGCTAGTGAGGGGGGGGCGGCCTATGGGACAGATACGCAGTATTTT. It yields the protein CASEGGAAYGTDTQYF.

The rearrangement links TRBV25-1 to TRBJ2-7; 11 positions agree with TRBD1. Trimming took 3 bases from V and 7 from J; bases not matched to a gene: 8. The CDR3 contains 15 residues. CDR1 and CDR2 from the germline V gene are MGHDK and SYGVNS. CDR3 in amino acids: CASSDVGQGAREQYF. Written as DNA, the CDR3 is TGTGCCAGCAGTGATGTCGGACAGGGGGCGAGGGAGCAGTACTTC.

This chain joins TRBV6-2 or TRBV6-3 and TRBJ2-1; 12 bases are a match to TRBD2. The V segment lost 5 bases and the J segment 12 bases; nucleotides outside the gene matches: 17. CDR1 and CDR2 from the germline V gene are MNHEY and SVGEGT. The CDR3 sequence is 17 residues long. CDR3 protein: CASSKGLAGGLLFRQFF. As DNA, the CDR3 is TGTGCCAGCAGTAAGGGTCTAGCGGGAGGGCTGTTGTTTCGGCAGTTCTTC.

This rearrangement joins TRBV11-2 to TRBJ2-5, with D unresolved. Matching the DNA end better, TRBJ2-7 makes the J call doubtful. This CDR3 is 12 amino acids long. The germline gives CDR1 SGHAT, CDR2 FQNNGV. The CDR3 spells CASSLVLPEQYF. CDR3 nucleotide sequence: TGTGCCAGCAGCTTAGTATTGCCCGAGCAGTACTTC.

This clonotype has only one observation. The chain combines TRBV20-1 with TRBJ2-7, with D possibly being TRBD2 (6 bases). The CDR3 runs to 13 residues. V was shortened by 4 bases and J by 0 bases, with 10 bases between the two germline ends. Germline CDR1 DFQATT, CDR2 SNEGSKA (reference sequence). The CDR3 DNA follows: TGCAGTGCTAAGGACTACGCCTCCTACGAGCAGTACTTC. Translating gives CSAKDYASYEQYF.